One sample yielded the 16 T cell receptor beta chains listed below, sequenced in a study of beta chain features in type 1 diabetes. The isolated RNA, all of it, was reverse transcribed, so expressed TCRB transcripts were what got sequenced. TCRdb's copy holds only in-frame clones and misses some; the assay was immunoSEQ multiplex PCR. The table includes under 300,000 clones, 25% to 35% detected once. Sequencing input: central memory CD4+ T cells from blood. These receptors were collected from a man younger than 45 in good health.

This clone was picked up many times. The chain combines TRBV29-1 with TRBJ2-1; D gene unclear. Trimming took off 6 bases at V and 0 bases at J, with 9 bases between the two ends. The germline V gene encodes CDR1 SQVTM and CDR2 ANQGSEA. The CDR3 covers 13 residues. CDR3 loop: CSVSTFSYNEQFF. The CDR3 DNA reads as TGCAGCGTCAGCACATTCTCCTACAATGAGCAGTTCTTC.

The chain carries TRBV30 and TRBJ1-1; D uncertain. In germline, CDR1 is GTSNPN, CDR2 SVGIG (reference sequence). The CDR3 extends over 14 amino acids. V lost 5 bases and J 4 bases, leaving 17 bases between the germline ends. The CDR3 coding sequence is TGTGCCTGGGCCCCCCGACATTCGGGCACTGAAGCTTTCTTT. Protein sequence: CAWAPRHSGTEAFF.

As DNA, the CDR3 is TGTGCCAGCAGCTTAGCGCGTCTTGGGGTTGGGGACACTGAAGCTTTCTTT. Translation gives CASSLARLGVGDTEAFF. The chain employs TRBV7-9 and TRBJ1-1, with D hard to call. V was trimmed by 0 bases and J by 3 bases, leaving 17 bases between them. This CDR3 is 17 amino acids long. CDR1 is SEHNR and CDR2 is FQNEAQ in the germline V gene (reference sequence).

Only one count was recorded for this clone. The rearrangement links TRBV4-3 to TRBJ2-5; D gene ambiguous. The CDR3 covers 17 residues. Germline V gives CDR1 LGHNA, CDR2 YSLEER. V gave up 3 bases and J gave up 4 bases, with 21 bases separating them. DNA of the CDR3: TGCGCCAGCAGCCAGATGGGCGCCGAGTCTACCCCAGAGACCCAGTACTTC. Protein product: CASSQMGAESTPETQYF.

This clone came up a few times. The CDR3 here is CSVENTLGGWNTEAFF. DNA of the CDR3: TGCAGCGTAGAAAACACTCTAGGGGGATGGAACACTGAAGCTTTCTTT. The rearrangement uses TRBV29-1 and TRBJ1-1; D is possibly TRBD1 (6 bases). The CDR3 extends over 16 amino acids. Trimming stripped 6 bases from V and 1 base from J, with 21 bases between. Per germline, CDR1 SQVTM and CDR2 ANQGSEA.

This clone was found a few times. V is TRBV7-9 and J is TRBJ2-5; D call uncertain. Trimming took off 5 bases at V and 5 bases at J, with 12 bases between the two ends. Germline lookup yields CDR1 SEHNR and CDR2 FQNEAQ (reference sequence). The CDR3 covers 13 residues. CDR3 in DNA: TGTGCCAGCAGCAACGCCGGATGGGAGACCCAGTACTTC. Translating it yields CASSNAGWETQYF. The whole variable domain, remainder taken from reference TRBV7-9 and TRBJ2-5, is DTGVSQNPRHKITKRGQNVTFRCDPISEHNRLYWYRQTLGQGPEFLTYFQNEAQLEKSRLLSDRFSAERPKGSFSTLEIQRTEQGDSAMYLCASSNAGWETQYFGPGTRLLVL.

DNA for the CDR3: TGTGCCAGCAGCTTAGTCGGGACAGGGACCCAAAACATTCAGTACTTC. It is translated as CASSLVGTGTQNIQYF. This sequence joins TRBV7-2 and TRBJ2-4; 9 bases match TRBD1. V shed 1 base, J shed 5 bases, and the junction held 6 bases outside the gene matches. Germline CDR1 reads SGHTA; CDR2 reads FQGNSA. This CDR3 comprises 16 residues.

This clone was seen a handful of times. The chain links TRBV28 to TRBJ2-1, with no clear D. The CDR3 covers 14 residues. Germline V gene data show CDR1 as MDHEN and CDR2 as SYDVKM. Trimming stripped 6 bases from V and 4 bases from J, with 13 bases between. Here the CDR3 reads CASRSDRIYNEQFF. CDR3 DNA: TGTGCCAGCAGGTCCGATCGGATTTACAATGAGCAGTTCTTC.

This clone was observed once. The CDR3 here is CASSFGQGSYNEQFF. The CDR3 coding sequence is TGTGCCAGCAGCTTCGGGCAGGGGTCCTACAATGAGCAGTTCTTC. The gene calls are TRBV5-6 and TRBJ2-1; possibly TRBD1 for D (6 bases). The CDR3 consists of 15 residues. Germline values: CDR1 SGHDT, CDR2 YYEEEE. With 2 bases removed from V and 1 base from J, the gap between germline ends came to 10 bases. The full variable domain, its missing parts supplied by reference TRBV5-6 and TRBJ2-1, is DAGVTQSPTHLIKTRGQQVTLRCSPKSGHDTVSWYQQALGQGPQFIFQYYEEEERQRGNFPDRFSGHQFPNYSSELNVNALLLGDSALYLCASSFGQGSYNEQFFGPGTRLTVL.

V usage is TRBV9 and J usage is TRBJ2-3; either TRBD1 or TRBD2 may supply D (6 bases each). V lost 0 bases and J lost 2, with 10 bases in between. The CDR3 length is 15 residues. Germline CDR1 reads SGDLS; CDR2 reads YYNGEE. The CDR3 region has the DNA TGTGCCAGCAGCGTAGCGGGGGCGCCCACAGATACGCAGTATTTT. It codes for CASSVAGAPTDTQYF.

The V and J genes are TRBV2 and TRBJ2-3, with 8 bases identical to TRBD2. The CDR3 covers 14 residues. The V gene end was trimmed by 8 bases and the J gene end by 2 bases; junction bases not matched to a gene: 6. CDR1 is SNHLY and CDR2 is FYNNEI in the germline V gene. The CDR3 is CASLSSGYTDTQYF. CDR3 nucleotides: TGTGCCAGCCTATCTAGCGGGTACACAGATACGCAGTATTTT.

DNA of the CDR3: TGTGCCAGCAGCGCCGGGACTAGCGTCAATGAGCAGTTCTTC. It yields the protein CASSAGTSVNEQFF. The chain combines TRBV6-1 with TRBJ2-1; TRBD2 aligns across 10 bases. CDR3 length: 14 amino acids. Germline V gives CDR1 MNHNS, CDR2 SASEGT. Trimming cost V 6 bases and J 6 bases; bases outside gene matches: 5.

This chain uses TRBV28 with TRBJ1-2; D is undetermined. CDR1 and CDR2 (germline): MDHEN, SYDVKM. V was cut by 2 bases and J by 5 bases, with 6 bases left in between. This CDR3 contains 12 residues. The CDR3 sequence: CASSLGGYGYTF. In nucleotides, the CDR3 is TGTGCCAGCAGTTTAGGAGGATATGGCTACACCTTC.

This clone has just a few counts. The CDR3 region is CASSYSGLAGITEQFF. The CDR3 nucleotides are TGTGCCAGCAGTTACAGCGGGCTAGCGGGAATTACTGAGCAGTTCTTC. The genes are TRBV6-5 and TRBJ2-1; 9 bases are shared with TRBD2. CDR3 length equals 16 residues. Trimming at V came to 2 bases and at J to 9 bases, leaving 11 bases not matched to a gene. Germline V gene lookup returns CDR1 MNHEY and CDR2 SVGAGI.

The chain recombines TRBV15 with TRBJ1-5; TRBD1 matches at 10 bases. With 6 bases clipped from V and 6 bases from J, the junction kept 8 bases outside the gene matches. The germline gives CDR1 LNHNV, CDR2 YYDKDF (reference sequence). The CDR3 has 15 residues. CDR3 residues: CATRKGQGLGQPQHF. CDR3 DNA: TGTGCCACCAGAAAGGGACAGGGGCTGGGTCAGCCCCAGCATTTT.

This clone was picked up a small number of times. The chain employs TRBV28 and TRBJ2-7, with unresolved D. V was shortened by 3 bases and J by 8 bases, with 8 bases between the two germline ends. CDR1 and CDR2 (germline): MDHEN, SYDVKM. CDR3 size: 11 residues. CDR3 sequence: CASSFRFQQYF. The CDR3 DNA reads as TGTGCCAGCAGTTTCAGGTTCCAGCAGTACTTC.